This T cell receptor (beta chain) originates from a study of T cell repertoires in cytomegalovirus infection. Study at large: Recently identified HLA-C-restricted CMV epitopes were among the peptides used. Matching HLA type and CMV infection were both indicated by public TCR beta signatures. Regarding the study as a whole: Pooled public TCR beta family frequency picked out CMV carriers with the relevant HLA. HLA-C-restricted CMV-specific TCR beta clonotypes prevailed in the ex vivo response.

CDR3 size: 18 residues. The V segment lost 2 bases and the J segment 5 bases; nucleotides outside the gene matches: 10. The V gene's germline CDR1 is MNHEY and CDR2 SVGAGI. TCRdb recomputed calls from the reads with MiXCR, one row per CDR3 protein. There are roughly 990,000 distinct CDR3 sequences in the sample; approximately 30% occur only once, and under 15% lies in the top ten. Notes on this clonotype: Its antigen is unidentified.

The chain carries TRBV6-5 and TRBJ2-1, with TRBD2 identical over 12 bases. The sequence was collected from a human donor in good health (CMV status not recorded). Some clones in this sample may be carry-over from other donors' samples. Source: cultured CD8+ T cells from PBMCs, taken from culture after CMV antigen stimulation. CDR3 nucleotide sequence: TGTGCCAGCAGTTACGAAGGCCTAGCGGGGGGGAGGGACAATGAGCAGTTCTTC. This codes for CASSYEGLAGGRDNEQFF.